This entry lists 25 T cell receptor beta chains sequenced from one sample in a study of T cell repertoires in cytomegalovirus infection. Using its own MiXCR run on the reads, TCRdb lists one record per CDR3 protein. The table shows roughly 230,000 distinct CDR3 sequences, with about 15% occurring only once. Material for sequencing was CD8+ T cells from PBMCs. Receptors originate from a human donor in good health (CMV status not recorded). Some clones in this sample may be carry-over from other donors' samples.

CDR3 DNA: TGCAGTGCTAGAGATTTCCTAGCGGGGGGGACTGGGGTTTACAATGAGCAGTTCTTC. This gives the protein CSARDFLAGGTGVYNEQFF. The chain carries TRBV20-1 and TRBJ2-1; 12 bases agree with TRBD2. Trimming removed 0 bases from V and 4 bases from J; junction bases left unmatched: 13. The CDR3 covers 19 residues. Germline V gene lookup returns CDR1 DFQATT and CDR2 SNEGSKA (reference sequence).

The table lists this clonotype with a few counts. V and J are TRBV20-1 and TRBJ2-1, with 12 nucleotides matching TRBD2. V shed 5 bases and J 7 bases; nucleotides not matched to a gene: 6. From germline, CDR1 is DFQATT and CDR2 SNEGSKA (reference sequence). CDR3 length: 14 amino acids. The CDR3 nucleotides read TGCAGTGCTCTTCTAGCGGGGGGGCCTAATGAGCAGTTCTTC. It specifies CSALLAGGPNEQFF.

In this sample, this clonotype turned up many times. This chain connects TRBV5-6 to TRBJ1-2; no clear D. This CDR3 comprises 16 residues. CDR1 is SGHDT, CDR2 YYEEEE, per germline. V was clipped by 4 bases and J by 4 bases, with 20 bases between them. CDR3 nucleotide sequence: TGTGCCAGCAGCGAAAAAAGCGTCGAGTCGGGCTATGGCTACACCTTC. Translation: CASSEKSVESGYGYTF.

This clonotype was detected many times. The V and J genes are TRBV28 and TRBJ2-7; the D is unclear. Trimming cost V 6 bases and J 4 bases, with 19 bases left between them. Germline CDR1 MDHEN, CDR2 SYDVKM. The CDR3 is made up of 15 amino acids. CDR3: CASSSGQLSSYEQYF. As DNA, the CDR3 is TGTGCCAGCAGCTCGGGCCAGCTTTCTTCGTACGAGCAGTACTTC.

This clonotype has a handful of counts. The J gene is TRBJ1-5, the V gene TRBV7-9, with D perhaps matching TRBD1 (6 bases). This CDR3 is built from 16 residues. Germline values: CDR1 SEHNR, CDR2 FQNEAQ (reference sequence). Trimming took 2 bases from V and 3 from J, leaving 14 bases between them. CDR3 sequence reads: CASSLSLDSDNQPQHF. The CDR3 DNA is TGTGCCAGCAGCTTAAGTTTGGACAGCGACAATCAGCCCCAGCATTTT.

In its sample, this clonotype was seen a few times. V usage is TRBV6-6 and J usage is TRBJ1-5; D possibly corresponds to TRBD1 (5 bases). The V gene's germline CDR1 is MNHNY and CDR2 SVGAGI (reference sequence). This CDR3 region has 15 residues. Between the trimmed V and J ends, which lost 6 bases and 0 bases, there was a span of 12 bases. In DNA, the CDR3 is TGTGCCAGCAGGGAGTTGGGGGATAGCAATCAGCCCCAGCATTTT. This gives the protein CASRELGDSNQPQHF.

The chain employs TRBV12-3 or TRBV12-4 and TRBJ2-3, with 8 bases fitting TRBD2. This CDR3 has 14 amino acids. Unmatched junction bases numbered 3, after V lost 6 bases and J lost 1 base. The CDR3 bases are TGTGCCAGCAGGGACGGGGGGGGCACAGATACGCAGTATTTT. This translates into CASRDGGGTDTQYF.

This clonotype was found many times. The chain has TRBV12-3 or TRBV12-4 and TRBJ1-3; TRBD1 might be the D (5 bases). The germline V and J ends were trimmed by 6 bases and 4 bases, with 19 bases remaining between them. There are 16 residues in the CDR3. CDR3 in amino acids: CASSRQTLVWGNTIYF. The DNA of the CDR3 is TGTGCCAGCAGCCGACAGACCCTCGTGTGGGGAAACACCATATATTTT.

In regard to this clonotype: A much larger clone lies one base from this, so it may be a read error. V is TRBV7-6 and J is TRBJ1-2, with TRBD1 as a possible D gene (5 bases). Germline V gives CDR1 SGHVS, CDR2 FNYEAQ. CDR3 length equals 14 residues. Trimming took off 6 bases at V and 4 bases at J, with 15 bases between the two ends. CDR3 protein: CASSPTRGSYGYTF. CDR3 DNA sequence: TGTGCCAGCAGTCCGACAAGGGGTAGCTATGGCTACACCTTC.

This clonotype has ten or more counts. V and J are TRBV7-9 and TRBJ2-7; 9 bases align to TRBD1. CDR1 SEHNR and CDR2 FQNEAQ come from the germline V gene (reference sequence). Losses at the gene ends were 5 bases for V and 1 base for J; bases not matched to a gene: 6. This CDR3 contains 15 residues. The CDR3 loop reads CASSIKTGGSYEQYF. CDR3 DNA: TGTGCCAGCAGCATCAAGACAGGGGGATCCTACGAGCAGTACTTC. Full variable domain (outside the CDR3, taken from reference TRBV7-9 and TRBJ2-7): DTGVSQNPRHKITKRGQNVTFRCDPISEHNRLYWYRQTLGQGPEFLTYFQNEAQLEKSRLLSDRFSAERPKGSFSTLEIQRTEQGDSAMYLCASSIKTGGSYEQYFGPGTRLTVT.

This clonotype was recorded a few times. J is TRBJ2-7 and V is TRBV12-3 or TRBV12-4, with 7 bases that match TRBD1. Germline trimming cut 7 bases from V and 2 bases from J; bases unmatched to any gene: 8. The CDR3 runs 14 residues. The CDR3 DNA reads as TGTGCCAGCAAGATACAGGGGTCCCCCTACGAGCAGTACTTC. Encoded protein: CASKIQGSPYEQYF.

This chain uses TRBV7-9 with TRBJ1-1; 12 bases fit TRBD1. Per the germline V gene, CDR1 is SEHNR and CDR2 is FQNEAQ (reference sequence). The CDR3 runs to 17 residues. Trimming took 6 bases from V and 4 from J; bases not matched to a gene: 12. The CDR3: CASRFPGTGGKGTEAFF. The CDR3 region has the DNA TGTGCCAGCAGATTCCCCGGGACAGGGGGCAAGGGCACTGAAGCTTTCTTT.

This clonotype was counted ten times or more. The chain combines TRBV7-2 with TRBJ2-7; 7 positions match TRBD2. The CDR3 is 14 residues long. The junction had 3 bases not matched to a gene; V was cut back by 1 base and J by 3 bases. CDR1 and CDR2 (germline): SGHTA, FQGNSA. The DNA of the CDR3 is TGTGCCAGCAGCTTAGTGCGGACTAGCTACGAGCAGTACTTC. This translates into CASSLVRTSYEQYF.

The chain is built from TRBV12-5 and TRBJ1-2; D is possibly TRBD1 (5 bases). The CDR3 spans 16 residues. CDR1 and CDR2 (germline): LGHNT, FRNRAP. V gave up 1 base and J gave up 3 bases, with 15 bases separating them. DNA of the CDR3: TGTGCTAGTGGTTTGGACCCCCTGGAAGGGGACTATGGCTACACCTTC. Its protein product is CASGLDPLEGDYGYTF.

V is TRBV28 and J is TRBJ2-7; 8 bases agree with TRBD1. The CDR3 contains 15 residues. Germline assignment: CDR1 MDHEN and CDR2 SYDVKM. Germline trimming cut 2 bases from V and 4 bases from J; bases unmatched to any gene: 7. CDR3 sequence: CASSLLQGAQYEQYF. In nucleotides, the CDR3 is TGTGCCAGCAGTTTACTCCAGGGGGCGCAATACGAGCAGTACTTC.

This clonotype was counted between two and nine times. V is TRBV15 and J is TRBJ1-5; unclear D gene. The V end lost 0 bases, the J end lost 5 bases, and 5 bases lay between the germline ends. Looked up from germline, CDR1 is LNHNV and CDR2 is YYDKDF (reference sequence). The CDR3 is 13 residues long. As DNA, the CDR3 is TGTGCCACCAGCAGAGATGACCATCAGCCCCAGCATTTT. It yields the protein CATSRDDHQPQHF.

At least ten counts were recorded for this clonotype. The chain links TRBV7-2 to TRBJ2-2; D may be TRBD1 (5 bases). The CDR3 covers 16 residues. Trimming shortened V by 6 bases and J by 5 bases, and 19 bases separated the two germline ends. CDR1 and CDR2 (germline): SGHTA, FQGNSA. CDR3 sequence reads: CASRPPVREETGELFF. CDR3 in DNA: TGTGCCAGCAGACCACCGGTCAGGGAAGAAACCGGGGAGCTGTTTTTT.

There are a few counts of this clonotype. The gene calls are TRBV4-1 and TRBJ2-7, with D possibly matching TRBD2 (5 bases). Germline CDR1 reads MGHRA; CDR2 reads YSYEKL. Trimming stripped 3 bases from V and 2 bases from J, with 14 bases between. The CDR3 covers 15 residues. Written as DNA, the CDR3 is TGCGCCAGCAGCCAGAAGAGTAGCGAGGCCTACGAGCAGTACTTC. Translated, it gives CASSQKSSEAYEQYF.

The CDR3 DNA is TGTGCCAGCAGCATGGGTGCGGAGGGGAACATTCAGTACTTC. It translates to CASSMGAEGNIQYF. The chain couples TRBV5-6 to TRBJ2-4, with a tentative D call TRBD2 (6 bases). V lost 4 bases and J 7 bases, leaving 15 bases between the germline ends. CDR3 length equals 14 residues. The germline V gene encodes CDR1 SGHDT and CDR2 YYEEEE.

This clonotype was found many times. V usage is TRBV10-3 and J usage is TRBJ2-3; D tentatively fits TRBD1 or TRBD2 (5 bases each). The CDR3 consists of 14 residues. The ends were cut back, 7 bases at V and 3 bases at J, with 14 bases in the middle. CDR1 and CDR2 from the germline V gene are ENHRY and SYGVKD. The CDR3, as DNA: TGTGCCATCAAAGAGGGACCGACTACAGATACGCAGTATTTT. It translates to CAIKEGPTTDTQYF.

V is TRBV5-4 and J is TRBJ1-6, with D possibly matching TRBD1 (6 bases). Trimming pared 1 base from V and 6 bases from J, leaving 14 bases between. The CDR3 is made up of 16 amino acids. Germline V gene sequence: CDR1 SGHNT, CDR2 YYREEE (reference sequence). The CDR3 is CASSLPTGLVNSPLHF. In DNA form, the CDR3 reads TGTGCCAGCAGCTTGCCCACAGGGCTCGTTAATTCACCCCTCCACTTT.

Comment on this clonotype: This sequence may be a read error, since a much larger clone differs from it by one base. The rearrangement joins TRBV12-3 or TRBV12-4 to TRBJ2-5, with D uncertain. The CDR3 runs to 12 residues. CDR3 amino acids: CASSSSSEAQYF. The CDR3 region has the DNA TGTGCCAGCAGTTCGTCGTCAGAGGCCCAGTACTTC.

On this clonotype: One end of the junction fails to match germline, which may point to a read error. The genes are TRBV7-4 and TRBJ2-7, with D possibly matching TRBD1 (5 bases). The CDR3 loop spans 13 amino acids. The germline V gene encodes CDR1 SGHVT and CDR2 SQSDAQ. The CDR3 protein is CASSPTENYERYF. The CDR3, as DNA: TGTGCCAGCAGCCCGACAGAAAACTACGAGCGGTACTTC. The entire variable domain, with the rest obtained from reference TRBV7-4 and TRBJ2-7, is as follows: GAGVSQSPRYKVAKRGRDVALRCDSISGHVTLYWYRQTLGQGSEVLTYSQSDAQRDKSGRPSGRFSAERPERSVSTLKIQRTEQGDSAVYLCASSPTENYERYFGPGTRLTVT.

This clonotype was seen more than once but under ten times. The gene calls are TRBV27 and TRBJ2-5, with TRBD1 as a possible D gene (5 bases). The germline gives CDR1 MNHEY, CDR2 SMNVEV (reference sequence). V was shortened by 10 bases and J by 2 bases, with 14 bases between the two germline ends. The CDR3 loop spans 13 amino acids. The CDR3: CATGHMDQETQYF. The CDR3 DNA sequence: TGTGCCACCGGACACATGGATCAAGAGACCCAGTACTTC.

This clonotype was seen a few times. V is TRBV29-1 and J is TRBJ2-7; the D gene is possibly TRBD1 (5 bases). The V and J ends lost 0 bases and 2 bases respectively, with 8 bases between them. The CDR3 is 13 residues long. Germline loops: CDR1 SQVTM, CDR2 ANQGSEA. The CDR3, as DNA: TGCAGCGTTGAAGAGGACAATCCCTACGAGCAGTACTTC. It is translated as CSVEEDNPYEQYF.